These 28 T cell receptor beta chains were sequenced from one sample in a study of blood T cell repertoires in COVID-19. Produced via immunoSEQ multiplex PCR; TCRdb's table is partial and in-frame only. The profile shows nearly 250,000 clones, 70% to 85% of them singletons. Source material: peripheral blood. Source of these receptors: an elderly woman with acute or convalescent COVID-19.

The chain couples TRBV5-1 to TRBJ1-2, with D possibly being TRBD1 (6 bases). The CDR3 is 14 amino acids. Germline V gene data show CDR1 as SGHRS and CDR2 as YFSETQ. The V gene lost 4 bases and the J gene lost 0 bases, with 10 bases spanning the gap. CDR3 DNA sequence: TGCGCCAGCAGCAAGGACAGTCCTAACTATGGCTACACCTTC. Translated: CASSKDSPNYGYTF.

The chain employs TRBV6-6 and TRBJ1-1, with D maybe TRBD1 (6 bases). V was pared by 5 bases and J by 1 base, with 8 bases between. Per germline, CDR1 MNHNY and CDR2 SVGAGI (reference sequence). The CDR3 has 13 amino acids. The CDR3 protein is CASSQQGNTEAFF. The DNA for the CDR3 is TGTGCCAGCAGTCAACAGGGGAACACTGAAGCTTTCTTT.

The genes are TRBV6-5 and TRBJ2-3; 9 positions match TRBD1. Germline CDR1 MNHEY, CDR2 SVGAGI. Trimming at V came to 2 bases and at J to 4 bases, leaving 7 bases not matched to a gene. The length of the CDR3 is 16 residues. CDR3 residues: CASSYGNRGRSDTQYF. CDR3 nucleotide sequence: TGTGCCAGCAGTTACGGCAACAGGGGGCGCTCAGATACGCAGTATTTT.

V and J are TRBV2 and TRBJ2-1; TRBD1 aligns across 12 bases. The CDR3 is made up of 14 amino acids. Looked up from germline, CDR1 is SNHLY and CDR2 is FYNNEI. Trimming at V came to 6 bases and at J to 9 bases, leaving 6 bases not matched to a gene. In nucleotides, the CDR3 is TGTGCCAGCAGGGGACAGGGGGCCCTTAGTGAGCAGTTCTTC. It codes for CASRGQGALSEQFF.

This chain joins TRBV6-2 or TRBV6-3 and TRBJ1-2, with 8 positions matching TRBD1. This CDR3 region has 15 residues. V was pared by 0 bases and J by 5 bases, with 5 bases of the junction left unmatched. Germline loops: CDR1 MNHEY, CDR2 SVGEGT. CDR3 nucleotide sequence: TGTGCCAGCAGTTACTCCCGGGACAGGCTGTATGGCTACACCTTC. This codes for CASSYSRDRLYGYTF.

V is TRBV28 and J is TRBJ2-6; D is unclear. V was pared by 5 bases and J by 0 bases, with 11 bases between. The CDR3 consists of 16 residues. CDR1 and CDR2 (germline): MDHEN, SYDVKM. The CDR3 region is CASSLPLDSGANVLTF. The CDR3 nucleotides read TGTGCCAGCAGTCTACCCCTTGACTCTGGGGCCAACGTCCTGACTTTC.

The chain links TRBV4-3 to TRBJ2-2; 7 bases are a match to TRBD1. V lost 0 bases and J lost 4; bases outside the gene matches: 14. The germline V gene has CDR1 LGHNA and CDR2 YSLEER. The CDR3 sequence is 19 residues long. CDR3 protein: CASSQDPPPSGGGTGELFF. CDR3 in DNA: TGCGCCAGCAGCCAAGATCCCCCGCCTTCAGGGGGTGGCACCGGGGAGCTGTTTTTT.

The chain has TRBV2 and TRBJ1-4; the D gene is possibly TRBD1 (6 bases). There are 14 residues in the CDR3. With 5 bases removed from V and 4 bases from J, the gap between germline ends came to 11 bases. Germline V CDR1 and CDR2: SNHLY, FYNNEI. The CDR3 region is CASSRTVVNEKLFF. The DNA of the CDR3 is TGTGCCAGCAGTCGGACAGTCGTTAATGAAAAACTGTTTTTT.

The DNA of the CDR3 is TGTGCCAGCAGTTCGACAGGGGGCGTTGAAAAACTGTTTTTT. Translated, it gives CASSSTGGVEKLFF. The chain employs TRBV28 and TRBJ1-4, with 10 nucleotides matching TRBD1. The CDR3 extends over 14 amino acids. V lost 4 bases, J lost 7 bases, and 3 bases stayed unmatched. Germline CDR1 is MDHEN and CDR2 is SYDVKM.

This clone was picked up many times. The rearrangement uses TRBV27 and TRBJ1-6, with 8 bases identical to TRBD1. The germline V gene has CDR1 MNHEY and CDR2 SMNVEV (reference sequence). The length of the CDR3 is 16 residues. Losses at the gene ends were 6 bases for V and 0 bases for J; bases not matched to a gene: 4. DNA for the CDR3: TGTGCCAGCAGGCGGACAGGGAGCTCCTATAATTCACCCCTCCACTTT. It is translated as CASRRTGSSYNSPLHF.

The chain combines TRBV7-8 with TRBJ1-6, with TRBD1 as a possible D gene (6 bases). Per germline, CDR1 SGHVS and CDR2 FQNEAQ. Trimming stripped 7 bases from V and 5 bases from J, with 18 bases between. CDR3 length equals 16 residues. This CDR3 reads CASKNRERNNNSPLHF. For the CDR3, the DNA is TGTGCCAGCAAAAACAGGGAGCGGAATAATAATTCACCCCTCCACTTT.

The rearrangement links TRBV6-6 to TRBJ1-5; 8 nucleotides agree with TRBD1. Germline V gene sequence: CDR1 MNHNY, CDR2 SVGAGI (reference sequence). The CDR3 runs to 14 residues. The V gene end was trimmed by 4 bases and the J gene end by 4 bases; junction bases not matched to a gene: 3. This CDR3 reads CASSSDRGNQPQHF. The CDR3 region has the DNA TGTGCCAGCAGTTCTGACAGGGGTAATCAGCCCCAGCATTTT.

This chain joins TRBV7-2 and TRBJ1-2, with D unclear. V was shortened by 5 bases and J by 6 bases, with 16 bases between the two germline ends. Per the germline V gene, CDR1 is SGHTA and CDR2 is FQGNSA. This CDR3 is built from 14 residues. The CDR3 DNA sequence: TGTGCCAGCAGCCTGTCGAAGAGTTCTAATGGCTACACCTTC. Translation: CASSLSKSSNGYTF. The whole variable domain, filled in from reference TRBV7-2 and TRBJ1-2, reads GAGVSQSPSNKVTEKGKDVELRCDPISGHTALYWYRQSLGQGLEFLIYFQGNSAPDKSGLPSDRFSAERTGGSVSTLTIQRTQQEDSAVYLCASSLSKSSNGYTFGSGTRLTVV.

The chain recombines TRBV28 with TRBJ2-7; D unresolved. Deletions cut 4 bases from V and 3 bases from J, with 7 bases between. Germline V CDR1 and CDR2: MDHEN, SYDVKM. CDR3 length: 12 residues. The CDR3 sequence is CASSSYSYEQYF. The CDR3 DNA is TGTGCCAGCAGTTCCTATAGCTACGAGCAGTACTTC.

V usage is TRBV6-5 and J usage is TRBJ2-1; 7 nucleotides align to TRBD1. Germline lookup yields CDR1 MNHEY and CDR2 SVGAGI. Losses at the gene ends were 6 bases for V and 8 bases for J; bases not matched to a gene: 10. CDR3 length: 14 residues. CDR3 protein: CASRERHRGDEQFF. In DNA, the CDR3 is TGTGCCAGCAGGGAGCGACACAGGGGCGATGAGCAGTTCTTC.

The chain is built from TRBV28 and TRBJ1-2; the D gene is possibly TRBD1 (5 bases). V lost 6 bases and J 7 bases, leaving 21 bases between the germline ends. Germline CDR1 reads MDHEN; CDR2 reads SYDVKM. This CDR3 has 15 residues. The CDR3 is CASSRRGREVSGYTF. The CDR3 region has the DNA TGTGCCAGCAGCCGAAGGGGCAGGGAAGTGAGTGGCTACACCTTC.

The rearrangement uses TRBV3-1 (or the pseudogene TRBV3-2) and TRBJ2-1, with D possibly TRBD2 on 5 matching bases. The CDR3 runs to 14 residues. Trimming removed 0 bases from V and 8 bases from J, with 11 bases in between. The germline V gene has CDR1 LGHDT and CDR2 YNNKEL (reference sequence). CDR3 sequence: CASSQELVSDEQFF. CDR3 nucleotide sequence: TGTGCCAGCAGCCAAGAGCTAGTTAGCGATGAGCAGTTCTTC.

This chain links TRBV27 with TRBJ2-3, with 8 positions matching TRBD2. The V gene end was trimmed by 4 bases and the J gene end by 1 base; junction bases not matched to a gene: 7. Germline CDR1 and CDR2: MNHEY and SMNVEV (reference sequence). The CDR3 length is 16 residues. CDR3 region: CASSSAGTRGTDTQYF. Here the CDR3 DNA reads TGTGCCAGCAGTTCGGCCGGGACTAGAGGCACAGATACGCAGTATTTT.

This clone appeared a single time. The J gene is TRBJ2-3, the V gene TRBV7-9; 9 bases agree with TRBD2. The trim removed 0 bases at V and 4 bases at J, leaving 5 bases unmatched. Germline V lookup: CDR1 SEHNR, CDR2 FQNEAQ (reference sequence). This CDR3 contains 16 residues. The CDR3 nucleotides read TGTGCCAGCAGCTTAGCCCTAGCGGGGTCTCCAGATACGCAGTATTTT. This gives the protein CASSLALAGSPDTQYF.

This clone was detected only a few times. The CDR3 region has the DNA TGTGCCAGCAGTGGCGGGACAGGGTATTATAGCAATCAGCCCCAGCATTTT. Translating it yields CASSGGTGYYSNQPQHF. The chain is built from TRBV5-8 and TRBJ1-5; 9 bases map to TRBD1. The germline V gene encodes CDR1 SGHTS and CDR2 YDEGEE. The CDR3 contains 17 residues. J gave up 0 bases and V 5 bases, and 9 bases lay outside the gene matches.

The chain carries TRBV18 and TRBJ1-1; 9 nucleotides match TRBD1. Germline assignment: CDR1 KGHSH and CDR2 LQKENI. The CDR3 runs 13 residues. V lost 2 bases to trimming and J lost 8 bases; unmatched junction nucleotides: 3. The CDR3 is CASSPEQGAEAFF. The CDR3 bases are TGTGCCAGCTCACCAGAACAGGGGGCGGAAGCTTTCTTT.

V usage is TRBV28 and J usage is TRBJ2-5, with 8 bases fitting TRBD2. Per germline, CDR1 MDHEN and CDR2 SYDVKM. The CDR3 is made up of 14 amino acids. Trimming removed 6 bases from V and 5 bases from J; junction bases left unmatched: 8. The CDR3 loop reads CASSLSGTAETQYF. The CDR3 coding sequence is TGTGCCAGCAGCCTTAGCGGGACCGCGGAGACCCAGTACTTC. Full variable domain (outside the CDR3, taken from reference TRBV28 and TRBJ2-5): DVKVTQSSRYLVKRTGEKVFLECVQDMDHENMFWYRQDPGLGLRLIYFSYDVKMKEKGDIPEGYSVSREKKERFSLILESASTNQTSMYLCASSLSGTAETQYFGPGTRLLVL.

V and J are TRBV7-9 and TRBJ2-1; 7 nucleotides line up with TRBD2. The CDR3 is 15 residues long. The germline V gene encodes CDR1 SEHNR and CDR2 FQNEAQ (reference sequence). The V gene end was trimmed by 5 bases and the J gene end by 2 bases; junction bases not matched to a gene: 6. The CDR3 nucleotides are TGTGCCAGCAGCCGTTCGGGGGGAACCTACAATGAGCAGTTCTTC. This gives the protein CASSRSGGTYNEQFF.

The chain combines TRBV7-8 with TRBJ2-7; TRBD2 matches 8 bases. V dropped 5 bases and J dropped 1; count of bases not matched to a gene: 10. CDR1 is SGHVS, CDR2 FQNEAQ, per germline. The length of the CDR3 is 16 residues. This CDR3 is CASSRGISGESYEQYF. CDR3 coding DNA: TGTGCCAGCAGCAGGGGGATTAGCGGGGAGTCCTACGAGCAGTACTTC. The complete variable domain, with remaining parts taken from reference TRBV7-8 and TRBJ2-7, reads GAGVSQSPRYKVAKRGQDVALRCDPISGHVSLFWYQQALGQGPEFLTYFQNEAQLDKSGLPSDRFFAERPEGSVSTLKIQRTQQEDSAVYLCASSRGISGESYEQYFGPGTRLTVT.

The rearrangement links TRBV6-5 to TRBJ1-2; D gene ambiguous. Trimming stripped 3 bases from V and 5 bases from J, with 10 bases between. Germline V gives CDR1 MNHEY, CDR2 SVGAGI. The CDR3 has 13 amino acids. DNA of the CDR3: TGTGCCAGCAGTTATTTGGGAGGATATGGCTACACCTTC. Its protein is CASSYLGGYGYTF.

The J gene is TRBJ2-5, the V gene TRBV7-9, with TRBD1 as a possible D gene (6 bases). Germline lookup yields CDR1 SEHNR and CDR2 FQNEAQ (reference sequence). V lost 1 base and J 4 bases, leaving 16 bases between the germline ends. CDR3 size: 16 residues. DNA for the CDR3: TGTGCCAGCAGCTTAGTTGTAAACAGGGCATTAGAGACCCAGTACTTC. Its protein is CASSLVVNRALETQYF.

There are a few counts of this clone. The J gene is TRBJ1-2, the V gene TRBV12-3 or TRBV12-4; a weak D match, TRBD1 (6 bases). This CDR3 contains 11 residues. The germline V and J ends were trimmed by 6 bases and 11 bases, with 13 bases remaining between them. Written as DNA, the CDR3 is TGTGCCAGCAGCTCAGGGCAGGGGTACACCTTC. This translates into CASSSGQGYTF.

This clone showed up just once. This chain joins TRBV18 and TRBJ1-3; the D gene is possibly TRBD1 (5 bases). V lost 3 bases, J lost 2 bases, and 20 bases lay in between. The length of the CDR3 is 18 residues. Germline assignment: CDR1 KGHSH and CDR2 LQKENI. CDR3 sequence (DNA): TGTGCCAGCTCACCGACGGGGGGTGAGCTCTTCCCTGGAAACACCATATATTTT. Protein product: CASSPTGGELFPGNTIYF. Using reference TRBV18 and TRBJ1-3 for the parts outside the CDR3, the full variable domain is NAGVMQNPRHLVRRRGQEARLRCSPMKGHSHVYWYRQLPEEGLKFMVYLQKENIIDESGMPKERFSAEFPKEGPSILRIQQVVRGDSAAYFCASSPTGGELFPGNTIYFGEGSWLTVV.